The 9 T cell receptor beta chains below come from one sample, sequenced in a study of blood T cells in healthy people across ages. A second PCR of about 7 to 11 cycles used a sample-barcoded 5' primer and a J-beta primer mix. TCRdb recomputed calls from the 5' RACE reads with MiXCR, one row per CDR3 protein. Here the sample spans approximately 940,000 distinct CDR3 sequences, around 48% being singletons. Sequencing was done on a sample of blood. These receptors originate from a man aged 25 to 45 in good health.

The chain combines TRBV5-6 with TRBJ2-3; possibly TRBD1 or TRBD2 for D (5 bases each). From germline, CDR1 is SGHDT and CDR2 YYEEEE. CDR3 length: 17 residues. V dropped 3 bases and J dropped 0 bases, with 17 bases sitting between them. CDR3 sequence (DNA): TGTGCCAGCAGCTCTGGCTCCGGGACGAGAAGCACAGATACGCAGTATTTT. The encoded protein is CASSSGSGTRSTDTQYF.

The sample holds a few counts of this clonotype. The J gene is TRBJ2-1, the V gene TRBV27; the D is unclear. Deletions cut 3 bases from V and 5 bases from J, with 5 bases between. Germline-derived CDR1 and CDR2 are MNHEY and SMNVEV (reference sequence). The CDR3 length is 12 residues. In DNA form, the CDR3 reads TGTGCCAGCAGTTTTCCAGACAATGAGCAGTTCTTC. Translating gives CASSFPDNEQFF.

This clonotype has only one observation. The rearrangement uses TRBV6-5 and TRBJ1-4; no firm D call. Germline V gene sequence: CDR1 MNHEY, CDR2 SVGAGI. V was shortened by 6 bases and J by 5 bases, with 13 bases between the two germline ends. The CDR3 totals 14 residues. As DNA, the CDR3 is TGTGCCAGCAGAGCGTCGGGTAGGAATGAAAAACTGTTTTTT. Residues: CASRASGRNEKLFF.

This chain links TRBV20-1 with TRBJ2-7; 9 bases align to TRBD2. Unmatched junction bases numbered 11, after V lost 1 base and J lost 1 base. The CDR3 runs 17 residues. Germline V gene data show CDR1 as DFQATT and CDR2 as SNEGSKA (reference sequence). CDR3 loop: CSARVPPEAGGSYEQYF. The DNA for the CDR3 is TGCAGTGCTAGAGTGCCCCCCGAAGCGGGGGGATCCTACGAGCAGTACTTC.

The rearrangement uses TRBV20-1 and TRBJ1-4; unclear D gene. V gave up 3 bases and J gave up 4 bases, with 15 bases separating them. This CDR3 comprises 15 residues. Germline CDR1 DFQATT, CDR2 SNEGSKA (reference sequence). CDR3 in amino acids: CSASGLIALNEKLFF. DNA for the CDR3: TGCAGTGCTAGTGGCCTAATCGCCCTTAATGAAAAACTGTTTTTT.

The V gene is TRBV6-1, the J gene TRBJ1-5; D is perhaps TRBD1 (5 bases). Germline CDR1 reads MNHNS; CDR2 reads SASEGT. Between the trimmed V and J ends, which lost 2 bases and 0 bases, there was a span of 11 bases. This CDR3 has 16 amino acids. The CDR3 here is CASSEQGDYSNQPQHF. The CDR3 DNA follows: TGTGCCAGCAGTGAACAGGGTGATTATAGCAATCAGCCCCAGCATTTT.

The CDR3 DNA follows: TGCAGCGTTGGCAAGCCAGGGGTAGGGGAAAAACTGTTTTTT. Its protein product is CSVGKPGVGEKLFF. V and J are TRBV29-1 and TRBJ1-4; D is perhaps TRBD1 (6 bases). Germline-derived CDR1 and CDR2 are SQVTM and ANQGSEA. Trimming removed 4 bases from V and 8 bases from J, with 17 bases in between. This CDR3 is 14 amino acids long.

This clonotype was seen at least ten times. The chain recombines TRBV5-1 with TRBJ2-1; perhaps TRBD2 as D (5 bases). The CDR3 has 14 amino acids. Trimming took off 5 bases at V and 3 bases at J, with 12 bases between the two ends. Germline V gene data show CDR1 as SGHRS and CDR2 as YFSETQ. CDR3 sequence (DNA): TGCGCCAGCAGTCTGGCTAGCTTCTACAATGAGCAGTTCTTC. As protein: CASSLASFYNEQFF.

This rearrangement joins TRBV27 to TRBJ2-7; no clear D gene. Trimming took 2 bases from V and 3 from J, leaving 14 bases between them. Germline assignment: CDR1 MNHEY and CDR2 SMNVEV (reference sequence). This CDR3 spans 15 amino acids. This chain's CDR3 is CASSLTGPGFYEQYF. The CDR3 DNA reads as TGTGCCAGCAGTTTAACCGGTCCTGGATTCTACGAGCAGTACTTC.